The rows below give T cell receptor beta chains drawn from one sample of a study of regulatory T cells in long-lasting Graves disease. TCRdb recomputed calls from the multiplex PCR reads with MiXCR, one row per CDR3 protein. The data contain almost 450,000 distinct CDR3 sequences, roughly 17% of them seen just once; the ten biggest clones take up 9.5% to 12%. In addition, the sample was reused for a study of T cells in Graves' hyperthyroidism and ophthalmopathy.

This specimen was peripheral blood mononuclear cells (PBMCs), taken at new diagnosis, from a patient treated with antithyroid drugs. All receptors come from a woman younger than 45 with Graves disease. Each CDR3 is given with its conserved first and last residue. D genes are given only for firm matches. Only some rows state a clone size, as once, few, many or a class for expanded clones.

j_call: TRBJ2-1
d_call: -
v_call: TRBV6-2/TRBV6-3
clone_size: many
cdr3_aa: CAIQGLAVGNEQFF
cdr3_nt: TGTGCCATCCAGGGACTGGCGGTGGGTAATGAGCAGTTCTTC

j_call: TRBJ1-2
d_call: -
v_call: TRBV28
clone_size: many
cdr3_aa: CATQFNYGYTF
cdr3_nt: TGTGCCACACAGTTTAACTATGGCTACACCTTC

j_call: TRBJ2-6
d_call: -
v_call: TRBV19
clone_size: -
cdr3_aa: CASSIRTPGANVLTF
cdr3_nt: TGTGCCAGTAGTATTCGGACGCCTGGGGCCAACGTCCTGACTTTC

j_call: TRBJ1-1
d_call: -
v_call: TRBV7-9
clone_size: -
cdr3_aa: CASSPRAEAFF
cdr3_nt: TGTGCCAGCAGCCCAAGGGCTGAAGCTTTCTTT

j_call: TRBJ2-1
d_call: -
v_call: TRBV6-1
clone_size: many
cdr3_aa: CASTTTDRIYNEQFF
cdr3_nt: TGTGCCAGCACCACAACGGACAGAATCTACAATGAGCAGTTCTTC

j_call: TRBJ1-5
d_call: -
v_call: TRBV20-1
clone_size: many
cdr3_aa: CSASGVGYSNQPQHF
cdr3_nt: TGCAGTGCATCAGGAGTTGGCTATAGCAATCAGCCCCAGCATTTT

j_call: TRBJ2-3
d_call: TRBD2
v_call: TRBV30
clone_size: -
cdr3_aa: CAWRLAGPDTQYF
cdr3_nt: TGTGCCTGGAGACTAGCGGGGCCAGATACGCAGTATTTT

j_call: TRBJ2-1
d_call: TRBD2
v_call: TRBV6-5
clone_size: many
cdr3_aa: CASSSPGLENFF
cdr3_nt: TGTGCCAGCAGTTCCCCGGGACTAGAAAATTTCTTC

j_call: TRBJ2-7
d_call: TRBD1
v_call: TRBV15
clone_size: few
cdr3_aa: CATSRVPGQGAYEQYF
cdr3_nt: TGTGCCACCAGCAGAGTTCCGGGACAGGGGGCCTACGAGCAGTACTTC

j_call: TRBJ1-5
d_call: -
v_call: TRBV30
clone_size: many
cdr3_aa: CAWSETVYSNQPQHF
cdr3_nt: TGTGCCTGGAGTGAGACAGTTTATAGCAATCAGCCCCAGCATTTT

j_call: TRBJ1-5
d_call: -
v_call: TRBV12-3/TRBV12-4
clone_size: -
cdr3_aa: CASTTTRGAQPQHF
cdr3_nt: TGTGCCAGCACCACCACAAGGGGTGCTCAGCCCCAGCATTTT

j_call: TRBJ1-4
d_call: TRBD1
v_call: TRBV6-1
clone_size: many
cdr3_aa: CASSHIRGQSEKLFF
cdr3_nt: TGTGCCAGCAGCCACATCAGGGGGCAAAGTGAAAAACTGTTTTTT

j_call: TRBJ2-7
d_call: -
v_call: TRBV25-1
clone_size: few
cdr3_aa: CASSGQQGSYEQYF
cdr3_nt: TGTGCCAGCAGTGGTCAACAGGGATCCTACGAGCAGTACTTC

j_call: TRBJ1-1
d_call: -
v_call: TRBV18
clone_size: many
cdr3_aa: CASSPRAQELNTEAFF
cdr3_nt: TGTGCCAGCTCACCAAGGGCACAGGAGCTTAACACTGAAGCTTTCTTT

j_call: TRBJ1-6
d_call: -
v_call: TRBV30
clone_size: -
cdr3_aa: CAWIQANSPLHF
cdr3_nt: TGTGCCTGGATACAGGCTAATTCACCCCTCCACTTT

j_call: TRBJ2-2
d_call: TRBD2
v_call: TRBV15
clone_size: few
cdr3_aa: CATSGGTTGTSMPGELFF
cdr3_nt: TGTGCCACCAGCGGTGGCACCACCGGGACTAGCATGCCCGGGGAGCTGTTTTTT

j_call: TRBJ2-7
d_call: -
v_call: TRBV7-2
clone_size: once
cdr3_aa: CASSVRRVAASYEQYF
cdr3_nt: TGTGCCAGCAGCGTACGGCGGGTGGCAGCTTCCTACGAGCAGTACTTC

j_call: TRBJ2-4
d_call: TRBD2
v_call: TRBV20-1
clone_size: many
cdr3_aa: CSAPRREDKNIQYF
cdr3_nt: TGCAGTGCTCCCCGGCGGGAGGATAAGAACATTCAGTACTTC

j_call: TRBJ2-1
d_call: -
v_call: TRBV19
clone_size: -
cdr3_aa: CASSMIGQSNEQFF
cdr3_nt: TGTGCCAGTAGTATGATTGGACAAAGCAATGAGCAGTTCTTC

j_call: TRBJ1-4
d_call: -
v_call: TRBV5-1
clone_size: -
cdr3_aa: CASSLSGGTGEKLFF
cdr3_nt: TGCGCCAGCAGCTTGTCTGGCGGGACGGGAGAAAAACTGTTTTTT

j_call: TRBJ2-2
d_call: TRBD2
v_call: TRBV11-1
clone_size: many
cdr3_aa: CASSFPPSGRAFGGELFF
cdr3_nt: TGTGCCAGCAGCTTCCCTCCTAGCGGGAGGGCCTTTGGCGGGGAGCTGTTTTTT

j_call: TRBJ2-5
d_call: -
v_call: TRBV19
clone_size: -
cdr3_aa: CASSTYSGILQETQYF
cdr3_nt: TGTGCCAGTAGTACTTATTCCGGGATTCTCCAAGAGACCCAGTACTTC

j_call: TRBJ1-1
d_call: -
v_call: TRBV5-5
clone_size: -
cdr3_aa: CASSQYAMNTEAFF
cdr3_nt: TGTGCCAGCAGTCAATACGCCATGAACACTGAAGCTTTCTTT

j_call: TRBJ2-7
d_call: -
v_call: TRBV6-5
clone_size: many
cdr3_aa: CASSYSSPGLPDKPYEQYF
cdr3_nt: TGTGCCAGCAGTTACTCATCTCCGGGACTCCCAGATAAGCCCTACGAGCAGTACTTC

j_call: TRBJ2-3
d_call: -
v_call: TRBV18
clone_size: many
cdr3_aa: CASSPEQYDTQYF
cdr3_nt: TGTGCCAGCTCCCCCGAACAGTACGATACGCAGTATTTT

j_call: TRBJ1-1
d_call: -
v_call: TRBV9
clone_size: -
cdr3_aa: CASSSLHGQAFF
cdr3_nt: TGTGCCAGCAGCTCTCTCCATGGGCAAGCTTTCTTT

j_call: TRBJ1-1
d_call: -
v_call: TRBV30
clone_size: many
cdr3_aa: CAWSGGQESEAFF
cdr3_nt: TGTGCCTGGAGTGGCGGGCAAGAGTCTGAAGCTTTCTTT

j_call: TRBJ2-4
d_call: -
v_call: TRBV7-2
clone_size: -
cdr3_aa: CASSIGPLGVVVSHF
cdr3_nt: TGTGCCAGCAGCATTGGGCCCTTGGGCGTCGTAGTGTCCCACTTC

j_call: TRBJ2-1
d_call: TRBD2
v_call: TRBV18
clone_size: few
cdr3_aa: CASSPLEGRDNEQFF
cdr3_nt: TGTGCCAGCTCACCTCTTGAGGGGAGGGACAATGAGCAGTTCTTC

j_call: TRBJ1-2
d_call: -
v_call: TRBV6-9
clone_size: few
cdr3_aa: CASSSRRTAGGGYTF
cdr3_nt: TGTGCCAGCAGTTCCCGCCGGACGGCTGGCGGGGGCTACACCTTC

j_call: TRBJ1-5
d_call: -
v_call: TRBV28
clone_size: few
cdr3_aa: CASRVAGKQPQHF
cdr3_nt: TGTGCCAGCAGGGTGGCCGGGAAGCAGCCCCAGCATTTT

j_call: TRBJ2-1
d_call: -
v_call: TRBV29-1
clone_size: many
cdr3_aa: CSVVRDPSYNEQFF
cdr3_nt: TGCAGCGTTGTCCGGGACCCGTCCTACAATGAGCAGTTCTTC

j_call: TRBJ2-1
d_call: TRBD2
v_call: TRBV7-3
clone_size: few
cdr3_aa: CASSLRRTGGGREQFF
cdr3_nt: TGTGCCAGCAGCTTACGACGGACTGGCGGGGGGAGGGAGCAGTTCTTC

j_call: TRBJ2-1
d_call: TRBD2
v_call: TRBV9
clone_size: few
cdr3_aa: CASSVVGLATSGGHNEQFF
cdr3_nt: TGTGCCAGCAGCGTAGTGGGACTAGCTACCTCTGGGGGTCACAATGAGCAGTTCTTC

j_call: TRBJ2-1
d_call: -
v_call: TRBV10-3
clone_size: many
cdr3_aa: CAISSSGGRSYNEQFF
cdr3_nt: TGTGCCATCAGTTCGTCGGGCGGGCGCTCCTACAATGAGCAGTTCTTC

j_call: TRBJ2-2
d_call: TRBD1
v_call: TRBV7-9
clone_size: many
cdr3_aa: CASTGLRGFNTGELFF
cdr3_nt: TGTGCCAGCACGGGCCTCAGGGGGTTTAACACCGGGGAGCTGTTTTTT

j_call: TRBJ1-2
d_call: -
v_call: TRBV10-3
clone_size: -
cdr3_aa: CAIRGAGAGSTNYGYTF
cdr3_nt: TGTGCCATCAGAGGAGCAGGGGCCGGGTCTACTAACTATGGCTACACCTTC

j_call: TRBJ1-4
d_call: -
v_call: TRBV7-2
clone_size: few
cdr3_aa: CASSLGRGFATNEKLFF
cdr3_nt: TGTGCCAGCAGCTTAGGGCGGGGGTTCGCAACTAATGAAAAACTGTTTTTT

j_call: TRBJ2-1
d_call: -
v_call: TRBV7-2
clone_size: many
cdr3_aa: CASSPGFTSEQFF
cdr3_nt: TGTGCCAGCAGTCCAGGGTTTACGAGTGAGCAGTTCTTC